The next 27 T cell receptor beta chains were all read from a single sample in a study of blood T cell repertoires in COVID-19. This table comes from immunoSEQ multiplex PCR, and its TCRdb copy is limited to in-frame clones, with some not included. Of roughly 150,000 clones listed, around 88% were seen once; the top ten hold roughly 18%. Source material: peripheral blood. These receptors came from a woman aged 70-85 years who had recovered from COVID-19.

The V call is TRBV1, the J call TRBJ1-5; the table names TRBD1, a call not compared with the DNA. TRBV1 is recorded as a pseudogene. CDR3 length: 13 residues. The CDR3 loop is CTSPGVGNQPQHF. CDR3 nucleotides: TGCACCAGCCCAGGGGTGGGCAATCAGCCCCAGCATTTT.

V usage is TRBV5-1 and J usage is TRBJ2-5; TRBD1 aligns across 9 bases. The CDR3 totals 13 residues. J gave up 5 bases and V 4 bases, and 3 bases lay outside the gene matches. The V gene's germline CDR1 is SGHRS and CDR2 YFSETQ. The CDR3 loop reads CASSKGQGETQYF. For the CDR3, the DNA is TGCGCCAGCAGCAAAGGACAGGGGGAGACCCAGTACTTC.

The CDR3 coding sequence is TGTGCCAGCAGGCGGACAGGGGATATTCGGCCCCTCCACTTT. Amino acids: CASRRTGDIRPLHF. The rearrangement uses TRBV28 and TRBJ1-6, with 9 bases identical to TRBD1. The V and J ends lost 6 bases and 13 bases, in that order; junction bases with no gene match: 10. CDR3 length: 14 residues. CDR1 MDHEN and CDR2 SYDVKM come from the germline V gene. Full variable domain (missing parts from reference TRBV28 and TRBJ1-6): DVKVTQSSRYLVKRTGEKVFLECVQDMDHENMFWYRQDPGLGLRLIYFSYDVKMKEKGDIPEGYSVSREKKERFSLILESASTNQTSMYLCASRRTGDIRPLHFGNGTRLTVT.

V is TRBV15 and J is TRBJ2-1; tentative D call: TRBD1 (5 bases). Trimming removed 8 bases from V and 9 bases from J, with 14 bases in between. The CDR3 has 12 residues. Germline CDR1 LNHNV, CDR2 YYDKDF (reference sequence). In DNA form, the CDR3 reads TGTGCCACCTCGGTGGGTCAGGGTGAGCAGTTCTTC. Translation: CATSVGQGEQFF.

The chain carries TRBV7-3 and TRBJ2-2; D unclear. Looked up from germline, CDR1 is SGHTA and CDR2 is FQGTGA. This CDR3 region has 13 residues. Deletions cut 3 bases from V and 0 bases from J, with 2 bases between. For the CDR3, the DNA is TGTGCCAGCAGCTTTACGAACACCGGGGAGCTGTTTTTT. It translates to CASSFTNTGELFF.

The chain is built from TRBV18 and TRBJ1-6, with 8 nucleotides matching TRBD1. After removal of 3 bases from V and 8 bases from J, the junction contained 9 bases not matched to a gene. This CDR3 comprises 16 residues. Germline V gene data show CDR1 as KGHSH and CDR2 as LQKENI. The CDR3 sequence: CASSPPAGGFYSPLHF. CDR3 coding DNA: TGTGCCAGCTCACCCCCGGCAGGGGGCTTTTATTCACCCCTCCACTTT.

This chain links TRBV11-2 with TRBJ1-4, with D perhaps TRBD1 (5 bases). The CDR3 length is 14 residues. The germline CDR1 and CDR2 sequences are SGHAT and FQNNGV. V was pared by 1 base and J by 7 bases, with 10 bases between. Here the CDR3 reads CASSLGSGSEKLFF. CDR3 sequence (DNA): TGTGCCAGCAGCTTAGGTTCAGGGTCTGAAAAACTGTTTTTT.

This clone was seen just once. The chain carries TRBV28 and TRBJ2-2; TRBD2 matches 13 bases. V lost 6 bases and J lost 7; bases outside the gene matches: 5. CDR1 is MDHEN, CDR2 SYDVKM, per germline. The CDR3 length is 15 residues. DNA of the CDR3: TGTGCCAGCAGACCCGGACTAGCGGGAGTCGGGGAGCTGTTTTTT. As protein: CASRPGLAGVGELFF.

This sequence joins TRBV5-6 and TRBJ1-4, with D possibly TRBD1 on 5 matching bases. This CDR3 contains 13 residues. CDR1 and CDR2 (germline): SGHDT, YYEEEE. V dropped 0 bases and J dropped 6 bases, with 6 bases sitting between them. CDR3 coding DNA: TGTGCCAGCAGCTTGGGGGGCGATGAAAAACTGTTTTTT. Residues: CASSLGGDEKLFF.

In regard to this clone: Other nucleotide sequences in the sample specify the same CDR3. The gene calls are TRBV11-2 and TRBJ2-2; 7 bases align to TRBD2. Germline assignment: CDR1 SGHAT and CDR2 FQNNGV. The CDR3 runs to 14 residues. Trimming at V came to 5 bases and at J to 5 bases, leaving 5 bases not matched to a gene. The CDR3 is CASSPQAGTGELFF. The CDR3 DNA is TGTGCCAGCAGCCCCCAAGCGGGAACCGGGGAGCTGTTTTTT.

This clone was counted between two and nine times. The V call is TRBV7-6, the J call TRBJ2-1, with TRBD2 matching over 12 bases. This CDR3 is built from 17 residues. Losses at the gene ends were 2 bases for V and 8 bases for J; bases not matched to a gene: 10. Germline V lookup: CDR1 SGHVS, CDR2 FNYEAQ. CDR3 coding DNA: TGTGCCAGCAGCTTATACCTAGCGGGAGGGCCGGGCGATGAGCAGTTCTTC. This sequence encodes CASSLYLAGGPGDEQFF.

The J gene is TRBJ2-3, the V gene TRBV7-2; unclear D gene. The V end was cut by 5 bases, the J end by 2 bases, with 11 bases between. Germline lookup yields CDR1 SGHTA and CDR2 FQGNSA. The CDR3 loop spans 14 amino acids. The CDR3 sequence: CASSGAQPTDTQYF. DNA of the CDR3: TGTGCCAGCAGCGGAGCCCAGCCCACAGATACGCAGTATTTT.

This clone was found once. The chain couples TRBV28 to TRBJ2-7; tentatively, D is TRBD1 (10 bases). CDR1 is MDHEN, CDR2 SYDVKM, per germline. CDR3 length: 16 residues. V was shortened by 4 bases and J by 7 bases, with 23 bases between the two germline ends. The CDR3 DNA follows: TGTGCCAGCAGTTCCCTAGCGGGGACAGGGGATGAAGAGCAGTACTTC. This sequence encodes CASSSLAGTGDEEQYF.

The rearrangement uses TRBV11-3 and TRBJ1-1; D possibly corresponds to TRBD1 (5 bases). Trimming removed 5 bases at V and 0 bases at J, with 10 bases between. The V gene's germline CDR1 is SGHNT and CDR2 YENEEA. The CDR3 totals 14 residues. CDR3 coding DNA: TGTGCCAGCAGCCCCGGGGGGATGAACACTGAAGCTTTCTTT. Its protein is CASSPGGMNTEAFF.

The chain joins TRBV6-5 to TRBJ1-1; D is unresolved. The CDR3 spans 15 residues. Germline V lookup: CDR1 MNHEY, CDR2 SVGAGI. V lost 5 bases, J lost 5 bases, and 18 bases lay in between. The CDR3 DNA reads as TGTGCCAGCAGTCAAACTCAGTGGGCGGGGACTGAAGCTTTCTTT. This translates into CASSQTQWAGTEAFF.

Many counts were recorded for this clone. The rearrangement joins TRBV9 to TRBJ1-1, with TRBD1 matching over 9 bases. J lost 7 bases, V lost 0 bases, and 10 bases had no gene match. Germline lookup yields CDR1 SGDLS and CDR2 YYNGEE. This CDR3 has 16 residues. As DNA, the CDR3 is TGTGCCAGCAGCGTAGTCGCGGGACAGGGTGGGGGTGAAGCTTTCTTT. Its protein product is CASSVVAGQGGGEAFF. Full variable domain (outside the CDR3, taken from reference TRBV9 and TRBJ1-1): DSGVTQTPKHLITATGQRVTLRCSPRSGDLSVYWYQQSLDQGLQFLIQYYNGEERAKGNILERFSAQQFPDLHSELNLSSLELGDSALYFCASSVVAGQGGGEAFFGQGTRLTVV.

The CDR3 nucleotides are TGTGCCAGTAGTATTGGGAGACACTCCTACGAGCAGTACTTC. Residues: CASSIGRHSYEQYF. The chain recombines TRBV19 with TRBJ2-7, with a weak D call TRBD2 (5 bases). CDR1 and CDR2 from the germline V gene are LNHDA and SQIVND (reference sequence). Trimming cost V 3 bases and J 0 bases, with 9 bases left between them. The CDR3 is made up of 14 amino acids.

This clone has just one count. This chain connects TRBV5-1 to TRBJ2-1, with 15 nucleotides matching TRBD2. Germline CDR1 is SGHRS and CDR2 is YFSETQ. V shed 0 bases and J 15 bases; nucleotides not matched to a gene: 7. CDR3 length: 15 residues. The DNA for the CDR3 is TGCGCCAGCAGCTTGGAAGGGACTAGCGGGGGGTCTGGGTTCTTC. Protein product: CASSLEGTSGGSGFF.

This chain joins TRBV2 and TRBJ2-3; 7 bases match TRBD2. The V gene's germline CDR1 is SNHLY and CDR2 FYNNEI. The CDR3 is 12 residues long. V dropped 7 bases and J dropped 6; count of bases not matched to a gene: 4. The DNA of the CDR3 is TGTGCCAGCACCGCGCGGGGGGATACGCAGTATTTT. Amino acid sequence: CASTARGDTQYF.

This sequence joins TRBV7-2 and TRBJ2-1; 9 nucleotides align to TRBD2. Germline V gives CDR1 SGHTA, CDR2 FQGNSA. This CDR3 spans 16 amino acids. J was trimmed by 8 bases and V by 4 bases; bases with no gene match: 12. The DNA of the CDR3 is TGTGCCAGCAGCTCCCGGCGGGAGGGCCCGGGAGATGAGCAGTTCTTC. It encodes CASSSRREGPGDEQFF.

The gene calls are TRBV3-1 (or the pseudogene TRBV3-2) and TRBJ1-2, with D hard to call. The CDR3 spans 15 residues. Trimming cost V 4 bases and J 4 bases, with 16 bases left between them. CDR1 is LGHDT, CDR2 YNNKEL, per germline (reference sequence). The CDR3 is CASSLGRGPLYGYTF. The CDR3 DNA sequence: TGTGCCAGCAGCCTCGGACGGGGTCCCCTCTATGGCTACACCTTC.

This clone showed up just once. This rearrangement joins TRBV6-2 or TRBV6-3 to TRBJ2-1; D not resolved. The CDR3 totals 16 residues. Germline assignment: CDR1 MNHEY and CDR2 SVGEGT. V lost 0 bases to trimming and J lost 0 bases, with 9 bases between them. CDR3 nucleotides: TGTGCCAGCAGTTACTCGATTCTTAGCTCCTACAATGAGCAGTTCTTC. Translating gives CASSYSILSSYNEQFF.

A few counts support this clone. V usage is TRBV19 and J usage is TRBJ1-6, with D hard to call. This CDR3 has 11 residues. Germline V gives CDR1 LNHDA, CDR2 SQIVND (reference sequence). V dropped 6 bases and J dropped 14 bases, with 11 bases sitting between them. As DNA, the CDR3 is TGTGCCAGTAGCCTCGCCGGGGCCCTCCACTTT. Protein product: CASSLAGALHF. The variable domain in full, with the rest retrieved from reference TRBV19 and TRBJ1-6, is DGGITQSPKYLFRKEGQNVTLSCEQNLNHDAMYWYRQDPGQGLRLIYYSQIVNDFQKGDIAEGYSVSREKKESFPLTVTSAQKNPTAFYLCASSLAGALHFGNGTRLTVT.

The rearrangement links TRBV6-5 to TRBJ1-5, with a possible D match to TRBD1 (5 bases). From germline, CDR1 is MNHEY and CDR2 SVGAGI. V was shortened by 5 bases and J by 9 bases, with 11 bases between the two germline ends. This CDR3 is 12 amino acids long. CDR3 amino acids: CASSPAGGPQHF. DNA of the CDR3: TGTGCCAGCAGTCCGGCCGGGGGGCCCCAGCATTTT.

The chain uses TRBV6-5 and TRBJ1-2, with TRBD1 identical over 7 bases. Germline assignment: CDR1 MNHEY and CDR2 SVGAGI. The CDR3 loop spans 15 amino acids. V gave up 4 bases and J gave up 2 bases; unmatched junction bases: 7. The CDR3 DNA reads TGTGCCAGCAGTTCCCCCGGGACAGCGAACTATGGCTACACCTTC. Protein product: CASSSPGTANYGYTF.

The genes are TRBV7-8 and TRBJ1-5, with unresolved D. Trimming shortened V by 2 bases and J by 4 bases, and 6 bases separated the two germline ends. The CDR3 extends over 13 amino acids. Germline lookup yields CDR1 SGHVS and CDR2 FQNEAQ. CDR3 sequence: CASSLSLNQPQHF. The CDR3 nucleotides read TGTGCCAGCAGCTTATCCCTGAATCAGCCCCAGCATTTT.

The V and J genes are TRBV7-2 and TRBJ2-1; D ambiguous. V was shortened by 5 bases and J by 3 bases, with 8 bases between the two germline ends. Germline lookup yields CDR1 SGHTA and CDR2 FQGNSA. This CDR3 is built from 13 residues. The CDR3: CASSRNNYNEQFF. In DNA, the CDR3 is TGTGCCAGCAGCCGCAACAACTACAATGAGCAGTTCTTC. Full variable domain (remainder filled in from reference TRBV7-2 and TRBJ2-1): GAGVSQSPSNKVTEKGKDVELRCDPISGHTALYWYRQSLGQGLEFLIYFQGNSAPDKSGLPSDRFSAERTGGSVSTLTIQRTQQEDSAVYLCASSRNNYNEQFFGPGTRLTVL.